These 20 T cell receptor beta chains were all obtained from the same sample, sequenced in a study of blood T cells in healthy people across ages. It was with a sample-barcoded 5' primer and a J-beta primer mix that a second PCR of roughly 7 to 12 cycles was run. TCRdb passed the 5' RACE reads through MiXCR, listing each CDR3 protein once. This sample has around 1,800,000 distinct CDR3 sequences, with about two fifths found just once. Sequencing used blood. These receptors came from a human donor in good health.

The table lists this clonotype with a few counts. The chain carries TRBV7-2 and TRBJ1-2; D remains ambiguous. Germline values: CDR1 SGHTA, CDR2 FQGNSA. This CDR3 is 14 amino acids long. The V end was cut by 5 bases, the J end by 1 base, with 11 bases between. The CDR3 here is CASSRAGLNYGYTF. Here the CDR3 DNA reads TGTGCCAGCAGCCGCGCCGGACTTAACTATGGCTACACCTTC. The entire variable domain, with the rest obtained from reference TRBV7-2 and TRBJ1-2, is as follows: GAGVSQSPSNKVTEKGKDVELRCDPISGHTALYWYRQSLGQGLEFLIYFQGNSAPDKSGLPSDRFSAERTGGSVSTLTIQRTQQEDSAVYLCASSRAGLNYGYTFGSGTRLTVV.

This clonotype was counted between two and nine times. The rearrangement uses TRBV29-1 and TRBJ1-5; 7 bases align to TRBD1. The CDR3 is 12 amino acids. The V segment lost 5 bases and the J segment 4 bases; nucleotides outside the gene matches: 2. Germline V gives CDR1 SQVTM, CDR2 ANQGSEA. The CDR3 DNA reads TGCAGCGTTCAGGGACAGAATCAGCCCCAGCATTTT. Its protein is CSVQGQNQPQHF.

The sample holds a few counts of this clonotype. The V call is TRBV5-1, the J call TRBJ2-5, with D maybe TRBD2 (6 bases). CDR3 length: 15 residues. The V and J ends lost 3 bases and 4 bases respectively, with 16 bases between them. In germline, CDR1 is SGHRS, CDR2 YFSETQ. Here the CDR3 DNA reads TGCGCCAGCAGCTCGGGTCGGGGGACCGGAGAGACCCAGTACTTC. The encoded protein is CASSSGRGTGETQYF.

The chain joins TRBV10-3 to TRBJ1-4; no reliable D call. Germline values: CDR1 ENHRY, CDR2 SYGVKD. The CDR3 is made up of 14 amino acids. The germline V and J ends were trimmed by 11 bases and 7 bases, with 20 bases remaining between them. The CDR3 loop is CASSRQQHTEKLFF. In DNA form, the CDR3 reads TGTGCCTCCTCCCGGCAGCAACATACTGAAAAACTGTTTTTT.

This clonotype is a singleton in its sample. This chain connects TRBV10-3 to TRBJ2-4; the match to TRBD1 covers 8 bases. The end of the DNA fits TRBJ2-7 better, so the J call may be wrong. There are 14 residues in the CDR3. CDR1 ENHRY and CDR2 SYGVKD come from the germline V gene. The CDR3 loop is CAIRGVQGADEQYF. Here the CDR3 DNA reads TGTGCCATCAGGGGTGTCCAGGGGGCCGACGAGCAGTACTTC.

Written as DNA, the CDR3 is TGTGCCAGCAGCTTGCCCATCGGCGGCTCCTACGAGCAGTACTTC. Translating it yields CASSLPIGGSYEQYF. The rearrangement joins TRBV11-2 to TRBJ2-7; no clear D gene. This CDR3 contains 15 residues. Germline V gene data show CDR1 as SGHAT and CDR2 as FQNNGV. V was shortened by 3 bases and J by 0 bases, with 12 bases between the two germline ends.

The chain employs TRBV10-3 and TRBJ1-5; no reliable D call. Deletions cut 6 bases from V and 5 bases from J, with 14 bases between. CDR1 is ENHRY and CDR2 is SYGVKD in the germline V gene. The CDR3 is made up of 14 amino acids. The CDR3 nucleotides are TGTGCCATCAGCCAACCTGGACTTGATCAGCCCCAGCATTTT. Its protein product is CAISQPGLDQPQHF.

With regard to this clonotype: The junction departs from the called germline gene at one end, perhaps through a read error. The chain is built from TRBV4-3 and TRBJ2-7; D not certain. The CDR3 runs 14 residues. From germline, CDR1 is LGHNA and CDR2 YSLEER. The CDR3 nucleotides are TGCCCCAGCAGCCAAGACGCCTACTCCTACGAGCAGTACTTC. This encodes CPSSQDAYSYEQYF.

There are a few counts of this clonotype. This chain joins TRBV4-1 and TRBJ2-7; D is perhaps TRBD1 or TRBD2 (5 bases each). The CDR3 spans 16 residues. Trimming cost V 1 base and J 4 bases, with 17 bases left between them. Per the germline V gene, CDR1 is MGHRA and CDR2 is YSYEKL. CDR3 coding DNA: TGCGCCAGCAGCCAAGTATTCCAGGGAGAGGGGTACGAGCAGTACTTC. This translates into CASSQVFQGEGYEQYF.

This clonotype was observed a few times. The junction differs from germline at one of its ends, possibly a read error. The chain is built from TRBV12-3 or TRBV12-4 and TRBJ2-3, with no clear D. The CDR3 spans 15 residues. Here the CDR3 reads CASSFPPRSTDTRYF. DNA for the CDR3: TGTGCCAGCAGTTTCCCGCCCCGAAGCACAGATACGCGGTATTTT.

This clonotype was counted only a few times. CDR3 sequence: CASSLNIYNYEQYF. The CDR3 DNA sequence: TGTGCCAGCAGCTTAAACATATATAACTACGAGCAGTACTTC. V usage is TRBV7-2 and J usage is TRBJ2-5; D is undetermined. Judging by the DNA end, TRBJ2-7 fits better; the J call may be wrong. The CDR3 has 14 residues. CDR1 is SGHTA and CDR2 is FQGNSA in the germline V gene.

The gene calls are TRBV4-2 and TRBJ1-2; D gene unclear. CDR3 length: 15 amino acids. Trimming removed 1 base from V and 1 base from J, with 10 bases in between. Germline lookup yields CDR1 LGHNA and CDR2 YNFKEQ. The CDR3 region has the DNA TGTGCCAGCAGCCAAGGTCAAGGATTTAACTATGGCTACACCTTC. Translated, it gives CASSQGQGFNYGYTF.

The chain employs TRBV12-5 and TRBJ1-5, with D possibly being TRBD1 (5 bases). Trimming removed 9 bases at V and 3 bases at J, with 15 bases between. The CDR3 extends over 14 amino acids. Germline V gives CDR1 LGHNT, CDR2 FRNRAP. The CDR3 protein is CASTTTATNQPQHF. The CDR3 DNA is TGTGCTAGCACCACGACAGCTACCAATCAGCCCCAGCATTTT.

In its sample, this clonotype was seen a few times. The rearrangement links TRBV20-1 to TRBJ2-1; the D gene could be TRBD1 or TRBD2 (5 bases each). This CDR3 comprises 14 residues. In germline, CDR1 is DFQATT, CDR2 SNEGSKA (reference sequence). Trimming took off 0 bases at V and 3 bases at J, with 9 bases between the two ends. The CDR3 protein is CSARDRGVYNEQFF. As DNA, the CDR3 is TGCAGTGCTAGAGATAGAGGGGTCTACAATGAGCAGTTCTTC.

This clonotype was counted between two and nine times. The rearrangement joins TRBV27 to TRBJ2-5; D unclear. Per the germline V gene, CDR1 is MNHEY and CDR2 is SMNVEV (reference sequence). This CDR3 contains 13 residues. V shed 3 bases and J shed 5 bases, with 10 bases lying between them. CDR3 DNA sequence: TGTGCCAGCAGTTTTATATCTGGCGAGACCCAGTACTTC. This gives the protein CASSFISGETQYF.

The V gene is TRBV7-2, the J gene TRBJ2-7, with a possible D match to TRBD2 (6 bases). This CDR3 has 13 residues. The V gene's germline CDR1 is SGHTA and CDR2 FQGNSA. Trimming took 5 bases from V and 2 from J, leaving 10 bases between them. CDR3 residues: CASSRTITYEQYF. CDR3 nucleotides: TGTGCCAGCAGCCGGACTATCACCTACGAGCAGTACTTC.

In its sample, this clonotype was seen a few times. V gene TRBV11-3 combines with J gene TRBJ2-7; maybe TRBD2 (6 bases). The CDR3 extends over 15 amino acids. Trimming removed 1 base at V and 3 bases at J, with 13 bases between. The germline V gene has CDR1 SGHNT and CDR2 YENEEA. The CDR3 loop is CASSLGRGVGYEQYF. The DNA for the CDR3 is TGTGCCAGCAGCTTAGGACGCGGGGTAGGCTACGAGCAGTACTTC. The variable domain in full, with the rest retrieved from reference TRBV11-3 and TRBJ2-7, is EAGVVQSPRYKIIEKKQPVAFWCNPISGHNTLYWYLQNLGQGPELLIRYENEEAVDDSQLPKDRFSAERLKGVDSTLKIQPAELGDSAVYLCASSLGRGVGYEQYFGPGTRLTVT.

This clonotype came up a few times. A read error may account for a junction end that differs from germline. V usage is TRBV7-2 and J usage is TRBJ2-4; D not certain. The CDR3 length is 15 residues. Germline values: CDR1 SGHTA, CDR2 FQGNSA. CDR3 bases: TGCGCCAGCAGCTCAGATCCCCCCTACAAAAACATTCAGTACTTC. Amino acids: CASSSDPPYKNIQYF.

The V call is TRBV4-3, the J call TRBJ2-5; no firm D call. TRBJ2-7 explains the end of the DNA better; the J call may be wrong. CDR3 size: 15 residues. Germline CDR1 is LGHNA and CDR2 is YSLEER. The CDR3 nucleotides are TGCGCCAGCAGCCAAGACCAGTCTCCAGGTTACGAGCAGTACTTC. Protein: CASSQDQSPGYEQYF.

This clonotype came up many times. The V call is TRBV7-2, the J call TRBJ2-7; D gene uncertain. There are 14 residues in the CDR3. The V gene lost 5 bases and the J gene lost 0 bases, with 11 bases spanning the gap. Per the germline V gene, CDR1 is SGHTA and CDR2 is FQGNSA. As DNA, the CDR3 is TGTGCCAGCAGCCCCGGTAGGAGCTCCTACGAGCAGTACTTC. The encoded protein is CASSPGRSSYEQYF.